A single sample gave rise to the 12 T cell receptor beta chains below, sequenced in a study of immune evolution from preneoplasia to lung adenocarcinoma. Sequenced by immunoSEQ multiplex PCR; TCRdb stores in-frame clones only, minus some. The table shows several thousand clones, with roughly 76% occurring only once. The sequencing input was FFPE minimally invasive lung adenocarcinoma tissue. These receptors originate from a person in their sixties or seventies with lung adenocarcinoma.

The rearrangement joins TRBV7-8 to TRBJ2-3; 7 nucleotides line up with TRBD2. Germline CDR1 and CDR2: SGHVS and FQNEAQ. V lost 3 bases to trimming and J lost 2 bases; unmatched junction nucleotides: 11. There are 17 residues in the CDR3. The CDR3 sequence: CASSLEGLVGVTDTQYF. The CDR3 region has the DNA TGTGCCAGCAGCTTGGAAGGACTAGTCGGCGTCACAGATACGCAGTATTTT. Looking up the rest from reference TRBV7-8 and TRBJ2-3 gives the full variable domain: GAGVSQSPRYKVAKRGQDVALRCDPISGHVSLFWYQQALGQGPEFLTYFQNEAQLDKSGLPSDRFFAERPEGSVSTLKIQRTQQEDSAVYLCASSLEGLVGVTDTQYFGPGTRLTVL.

This rearrangement joins TRBV18 to TRBJ2-7; unclear D gene. V lost 3 bases and J 0 bases, leaving 6 bases between the germline ends. The CDR3 totals 13 residues. The germline V gene has CDR1 KGHSH and CDR2 LQKENI. For the CDR3, the DNA is TGTGCCAGCTCACCGGGAACCTCCTACGAGCAGTACTTC. Translating it yields CASSPGTSYEQYF. Full variable domain (missing parts from reference TRBV18 and TRBJ2-7): NAGVMQNPRHLVRRRGQEARLRCSPMKGHSHVYWYRQLPEEGLKFMVYLQKENIIDESGMPKERFSAEFPKEGPSILRIQQVVRGDSAAYFCASSPGTSYEQYFGPGTRLTVT.

The chain links TRBV28 to TRBJ2-2, with TRBD2 as a possible D gene (5 bases). Deletions cut 10 bases from V and 1 base from J, with 7 bases between. CDR3 length: 12 amino acids. CDR1 is MDHEN, CDR2 SYDVKM, per germline. Written as DNA, the CDR3 is TGTGCCACCGCGGGGAACACCGGGGAGCTGTTTTTT. It is translated as CATAGNTGELFF.

The chain couples TRBV14 to TRBJ1-3; 8 positions match TRBD1. V lost 3 bases, J lost 3 bases, and 10 bases stayed unmatched. CDR1 and CDR2 (germline): SGHDN, FVKESK. CDR3 length: 17 residues. The CDR3 nucleotides read TGTGCCAGCAGCCACACGTCCCAGGGGGCGGTTGGAAACACCATATATTTT. Protein: CASSHTSQGAVGNTIYF.

The chain uses TRBV4-1 and TRBJ2-3, with TRBD2 matching 14 bases. CDR1 and CDR2 from the germline V gene are MGHRA and YSYEKL. The trim removed 1 base at V and 1 base at J, leaving 1 base unmatched. This CDR3 spans 17 amino acids. The CDR3 loop reads CASSQGGLAGGTDTQYF. The CDR3 DNA follows: TGCGCCAGCAGCCAAGGGGGACTAGCGGGGGGCACAGATACGCAGTATTTT.

The gene calls are TRBV2 and TRBJ1-5, with D possibly being TRBD1 (6 bases). CDR3 length: 14 residues. V lost 6 bases to trimming and J lost 5 bases, with 14 bases between them. Germline values: CDR1 SNHLY, CDR2 FYNNEI. The CDR3 sequence: CASRAVRGHQPQHF. The CDR3 DNA is TGTGCCAGCAGGGCGGTCAGGGGCCATCAGCCCCAGCATTTT.

The chain combines TRBV5-4 with TRBJ2-1; D possibly corresponds to TRBD2 (6 bases). CDR1 is SGHNT and CDR2 is YYREEE in the germline V gene (reference sequence). The CDR3 has 16 amino acids. Trimming pared 4 bases from V and 1 base from J, leaving 15 bases between. The chain's CDR3 is CASSQETGGSYNEQFF. The CDR3 coding sequence is TGTGCCAGCAGCCAAGAGACCGGGGGATCCTACAATGAGCAGTTCTTC.

The V and J genes are TRBV29-1 and TRBJ2-3; 9 nucleotides agree with TRBD1. Germline assignment: CDR1 SQVTM and CDR2 ANQGSEA. This CDR3 is 14 amino acids long. J gave up 6 bases and V 6 bases, and 10 bases lay outside the gene matches. The CDR3 sequence is CSVGPGQGSDTQYF. The CDR3 DNA reads as TGCAGCGTGGGCCCGGGACAGGGTTCGGATACGCAGTATTTT.

This clone has only a few counts. The chain employs TRBV19 and TRBJ2-2, with TRBD1 identical over 12 bases. Germline values: CDR1 LNHDA, CDR2 SQIVND (reference sequence). The V and J ends lost 5 bases and 4 bases, in that order; junction bases with no gene match: 5. The CDR3 sequence is 16 residues long. CDR3 loop: CASSGGDRGLTGELFF. The CDR3 region has the DNA TGTGCCAGTAGTGGGGGGGACAGGGGGCTCACCGGGGAGCTGTTTTTT.

This sequence joins TRBV28 and TRBJ2-1; 10 bases agree with TRBD2. Germline lookup yields CDR1 MDHEN and CDR2 SYDVKM. The CDR3 extends over 16 amino acids. V shed 6 bases and J 8 bases; nucleotides not matched to a gene: 13. The CDR3 protein is CASSPRRGLAVYEQFF. The CDR3 nucleotides read TGTGCCAGCAGCCCAAGGCGCGGACTAGCGGTCTATGAGCAGTTCTTC. Together with reference TRBV28 and TRBJ2-1, the CDR3 gives the full variable domain: DVKVTQSSRYLVKRTGEKVFLECVQDMDHENMFWYRQDPGLGLRLIYFSYDVKMKEKGDIPEGYSVSREKKERFSLILESASTNQTSMYLCASSPRRGLAVYEQFFGPGTRLTVL.

This clone has just one count. The chain links TRBV4-1 to TRBJ2-7; 7 nucleotides agree with TRBD1. The CDR3 is 15 residues long. Germline V gene sequence: CDR1 MGHRA, CDR2 YSYEKL. The V segment lost 8 bases and the J segment 1 base; nucleotides outside the gene matches: 11. CDR3 protein: CASALAGQVSYEQYF. The CDR3 DNA reads as TGCGCCAGCGCCTTGGCCGGACAGGTTTCCTACGAGCAGTACTTC.

For the CDR3, the DNA is TGTGCCAGCAGCTTAGTGGCCAGGGATGCCGAGCAGTTCTTC. It specifies CASSLVARDAEQFF. The gene calls are TRBV7-2 and TRBJ2-1; possible D gene TRBD1, 5 bases. The CDR3 extends over 14 amino acids. Per germline, CDR1 SGHTA and CDR2 FQGNSA. V was shortened by 1 base and J by 10 bases, with 14 bases between the two germline ends.